This T cell receptor beta chain stems from a study of T cell repertoires in cytomegalovirus infection. Background on the study: Public TCR beta signatures provided an indication of both CMV infection and a matching HLA type. Regarding the study as a whole: Dominant in the ex vivo response were TCR beta clonotypes restricted by HLA-C and specific for CMV. Identification of carriers of CMV plus the relevant HLA was performed using cumulative public TCR beta family frequency.

In TCRdb, the reads were re-called with MiXCR into one record per CDR3 protein. The sample includes about 740,000 distinct CDR3 sequences, approximately 40% of them seen just once. Remarks on this clonotype: Its antigen remains unknown.

From germline, CDR1 is LGHDT and CDR2 YNNKEL (reference sequence). Trimming removed 0 bases at V and 7 bases at J, with 12 bases between. The CDR3 consists of 15 residues. Sequencing input: PBMCs. This chain links TRBV3-1 with TRBJ1-4; unclear D gene. The sequence was collected from a human donor in good health (CMV status not recorded). Some clones in this sample may be carry-over from other donors' samples. CDR3 sequence: CASSQEAGSSEKLFF. CDR3 nucleotide sequence: TGTGCCAGCAGCCAAGAGGCGGGCTCGAGTGAAAAACTGTTTTTT.